Listed below are T cell receptor beta chains from one sample, sequenced in a study of T cells after yellow fever vaccination. Each CDR3 protein is one row after TCRdb ran MiXCR on the 5' RACE reads. The table has approximately 350,000 distinct CDR3 sequences, around a tenth seen once; the top ten hold roughly a sixth. The sequences come from PBMCs, collected on the day of the first yellow fever vaccination. Receptors originate from a man younger than 35 who received the YFV17D yellow fever vaccine. Both conserved end residues are part of each CDR3. D genes are given only for firm matches. Only part of the rows carry a size: once, few, many, or a class if the clone is expanded.

d_gene	abundance	v_gene	j_gene	CDR3nt	CDR3aa
TRBD2	-	TRBV7-2	TRBJ2-3	TGTGCCAGCAGCTTGCAGGGAGCGGGGGGGATGGGCACGCAGTATTTT	CASSLQGAGGMGTQYF
TRBD1	many	TRBV28	TRBJ1-5	TGTGCCAGCAGGATATTCCGGGACAGCTCTAATCAGCCCCAGCATTTT	CASRIFRDSSNQPQHF
-	-	TRBV4-3	TRBJ1-6	TGCGCCAGCAGCCAAGGCGGACAGAAGAGCTCCTATAATTCACCCCTCCACTTT	CASSQGGQKSSYNSPLHF
-	-	TRBV20-1	TRBJ2-3	TGCAGTGCTAGCCGGCAGGAGGGGGATACGCAGTATTTT	CSASRQEGDTQYF
-	once	TRBV6-1	TRBJ1-1	TGTGCCAGCAAGGGACACCAGAACACTGAAGCTTTCTTT	CASKGHQNTEAFF
TRBD1	-	TRBV7-3	TRBJ2-5	TGTGCCACGGACAGGACCTGGCCCCGGGAGACCCAGTACTTC	CATDRTWPRETQYF
TRBD2	few	TRBV12-3/TRBV12-4	TRBJ2-1	TGTGCCAGCACCGGGGGGATCGAGCAGTTCTTC	CASTGGIEQFF
-	few	TRBV6-1	TRBJ2-7	TGTGCCAGCAGTGAAGCGGCAGAGCGATACTACGAGCAGTACTTC	CASSEAAERYYEQYF
-	many	TRBV7-2	TRBJ2-2	TGTGCCAGCAGTTTACAGGGTGCGAACACCGGGGAGCTGTTTTTT	CASSLQGANTGELFF
TRBD1	-	TRBV24-1	TRBJ2-1	TGTGCCACCAGTGATCCGGGACAGATTGAGCAGTTCTTC	CATSDPGQIEQFF
-	many	TRBV2	TRBJ2-2	TGTGCTTCGGGGGCCACGAACACCGGGGAGCTGTTTTTT	CASGATNTGELFF
-	few	TRBV4-1	TRBJ2-2	TGCGCCAGCAGCCAAAACCCCCCCTGGACATCCACCGGGGAGCTGTTTTTT	CASSQNPPWTSTGELFF
-	-	TRBV20-1	TRBJ2-3	TGCAGTGCGGTCCCGACCGGGTTCACAGATACGCAGTATTTT	CSAVPTGFTDTQYF
-	few	TRBV5-1	TRBJ2-1	TGCGCCAGCAGCTTGGAGGGGGACTCCTACAATGAGCAGTTCTTC	CASSLEGDSYNEQFF
TRBD1	-	TRBV4-1	TRBJ1-1	TGCGCCAGCAGCCAAGAGTCCGGGACAGGGAACACTGAAGCTTTCTTT	CASSQESGTGNTEAFF
-	-	TRBV18	TRBJ1-2	TGTGCCACCACAGCCAGGCCCAACTATGGCTACACCTTC	CATTARPNYGYTF
-	many	TRBV12-3/TRBV12-4	TRBJ2-5	TGTGCCAGCAGTTGGGCTCTAGTTGGGACCCAGTACTTC	CASSWALVGTQYF
-	many	TRBV4-3	TRBJ2-3	TGCGCCAGCAGACTGGGCGGGGCGAGTACAGATACGCAGTATTTT	CASRLGGASTDTQYF
-	few	TRBV7-9	TRBJ2-2	TGTGCCAGCAGCGCTCTAGCATCCGGGGAGCTGTTTTTT	CASSALASGELFF
TRBD2	few	TRBV6-2/TRBV6-3	TRBJ2-1	TGTGCCAGCAGCCTACTAGCGGGGGGCCCCAGCTCCTACAATGAGCAGTTCTTC	CASSLLAGGPSSYNEQFF
-	-	TRBV7-3	TRBJ2-7	TGTGCCAGCAGCCAAACTGGACGCCCCGAGCAGTACTTC	CASSQTGRPEQYF
-	-	TRBV3-1	TRBJ2-1	TGTGCCAGCAGCCAGGTCCCGGGGGTGGAGCAGTTCTTC	CASSQVPGVEQFF
-	-	TRBV11-2	TRBJ1-4	TGTGCCAGCAGCTTAGGTCTTGGAGGAGGATCTAGTGAAAAACTGTTTTTT	CASSLGLGGGSSEKLFF
TRBD1	-	TRBV7-2	TRBJ1-6	TGTGCCAGCAGCTTCCTTTTGACAGGGTCGGGCTCACCCCTCCACTTT	CASSFLLTGSGSPLHF
-	-	TRBV12-3/TRBV12-4	TRBJ1-1	TGTGCCAGCAGTTTCAAGAGTATAGGCGCTGAAGCTTTCTTT	CASSFKSIGAEAFF
-	few	TRBV9	TRBJ2-5	TGTGCCAGCAGCGTCGAGTGGGGGCAGAGAGAGACCCAGTACTTC	CASSVEWGQRETQYF
TRBD2	few	TRBV7-3	TRBJ2-3	TGTGCCAGCAGCCAAAATAGCGGGGGCGGGTTGTATACGCAGTATTTT	CASSQNSGGGLYTQYF
TRBD1	-	TRBV7-8	TRBJ1-1	TGTGCCAGCAGCTTAGCAATGGGAGACCGACAGGGGGCTTTCACTGAAGCTTTCTTT	CASSLAMGDRQGAFTEAFF
TRBD2	few	TRBV6-5	TRBJ2-5	TGTGCCAGCAGTTTTCGGACTAGCACGCCGGAGACCCAGTACTTC	CASSFRTSTPETQYF
-	few	TRBV5-1	TRBJ2-2	TGCGCCAGCAGCTTGGCCCGTTCCAGGGGCGAGATTAACGGGGAGCTGTTTTTT	CASSLARSRGEINGELFF
-	few	TRBV7-9	TRBJ1-4	TGTGCCAGCAGCGGGACCAGGGCCCTAAATGAAAAACTGTTTTTT	CASSGTRALNEKLFF
-	few	TRBV30	TRBJ1-4	TGTGCCTGGAGTGAACAGCTTAATGAAAAACTGTTTTTT	CAWSEQLNEKLFF
TRBD1	many	TRBV20-1	TRBJ1-1	TGCAGTGCGAGCCGGGACAGGGATGAAGCTTTCTTT	CSASRDRDEAFF
-	-	TRBV5-6	TRBJ2-4	TGTGCCAGCAGCCCCGGGCTAACCGGGACATCGTACTTC	CASSPGLTGTSYF
-	-	TRBV12-3/TRBV12-4	TRBJ1-1	TGTGCCAGCAGTTTTAGGTTTGAAGCTTTCTTT	CASSFRFEAFF
TRBD1	-	TRBV4-3	TRBJ2-5	TGCGCCAGCAGCCAAAATGACAGGGTGGGGGAGACCCAGTACTTC	CASSQNDRVGETQYF
-	-	TRBV29-1	TRBJ2-5	TGCAGCGTTCTCCGGGAGAAAGAGACCCAGTACTTC	CSVLREKETQYF
-	few	TRBV19	TRBJ1-5	TGTGCCAGTAGTATCGCGGGACGTTGGGGGGGTCAGCCCCAGCATTTT	CASSIAGRWGGQPQHF
TRBD2	few	TRBV2	TRBJ2-2	TGTGCCAGCATAGCGGGGGGGCGTACCGGGGAGCTGTTTTTT	CASIAGGRTGELFF
-	few	TRBV5-1	TRBJ1-3	TGCGCCAGCAGTGAGGGCCACTCTGGAAACACCATATATTTT	CASSEGHSGNTIYF
TRBD1	many	TRBV12-3/TRBV12-4	TRBJ1-1	TGTGCCAGCAGTCAACAGGGGCTGAGCACTGAAGCTTTCTTT	CASSQQGLSTEAFF
-	few	TRBV7-2	TRBJ2-3	TGTGCCAGCAGCTTAGCGTTGGGCACTCGATCTAGCACAGATACGCAGTATTTT	CASSLALGTRSSTDTQYF
-	few	TRBV11-2	TRBJ2-7	TGTGCCAGCAGCAGGGGGAGGGGGCGTAGAGGGGACTACGAGCAGTACTTC	CASSRGRGRRGDYEQYF
-	few	TRBV29-1	TRBJ1-1	TGCAGCGTCCCCCCGGACGGACGAGATGAAGCTTTCTTT	CSVPPDGRDEAFF
-	many	TRBV12-3/TRBV12-4	TRBJ1-2	TGTGCCAGCAGGCTGGAAGTGGTCCATGGCTACACCTTC	CASRLEVVHGYTF
-	few	TRBV7-9	TRBJ2-2	TGTGCCAGCAGCTTTGCCGGGTTGACCGGGGAGCTGTTTTTT	CASSFAGLTGELFF
TRBD1	-	TRBV4-1	TRBJ2-1	TGCGCCAGCAGCCGCCGGGACAGCTCCTACAATGAGCAGTTCTTC	CASSRRDSSYNEQFF
-	-	TRBV7-2	TRBJ2-5	TGTGCCAGCAGCTTTCAGCGGATCGGAGGAGAGACCCAGTACTTC	CASSFQRIGGETQYF
TRBD1	few	TRBV5-1	TRBJ1-1	TGCGCCAGCAGTCGACCGGACAGGAGGACCGAAGCTTTCTTT	CASSRPDRRTEAFF
-	-	TRBV12-3/TRBV12-4	TRBJ1-2	TGTGCCAGCAGCCCAGGACGGACCGGCTATGGCTACACCTTC	CASSPGRTGYGYTF
-	-	TRBV7-3	TRBJ2-3	TGTGCCAGCAGCTTAAGTTGGTGGGCAGATACGCAGTATTTT	CASSLSWWADTQYF
TRBD2	few	TRBV3-1	TRBJ2-1	TGTGCCAGCAGCCAAGTATCTGGGGGTTTCGCGGGGGATGAGCAGTTCTTC	CASSQVSGGFAGDEQFF
TRBD2	-	TRBV7-3	TRBJ2-3	TGTGCCAGCAGCCAACTAGCGGGGGGTTCAGATACGCAGTATTTT	CASSQLAGGSDTQYF
-	few	TRBV27	TRBJ2-7	TGTGCCAGCAGTTTACGGGGCTTCTCCTACGAGCAGTACTTC	CASSLRGFSYEQYF
TRBD1	-	TRBV7-9	TRBJ1-1	TGTGCCAGCAGCTTAGGACAGGGGGACACTGAAGCTTTCTTT	CASSLGQGDTEAFF